Listed here are 5 T cell receptor delta chains from one sample, sequenced in a study of Vδ1+ human thymocytes. Findings and caveats of the study: Highly polyclonal TRG and TRD repertoires with Gaussian CDR3 length distributions appeared in thymus.

Extracted RNA was reverse transcribed into cDNA. Pooled V-gene forward primers with one constant-region reverse primer generated the CDR3 amplicons by multiplex PCR. TCRdb redid the clone calls on the multiplex PCR reads with CATT. The data show about 75,000 delta-chain clones, about 35% seen once. These receptors are not linked to any known antigen. Sequenced input: Vdelta1+ gamma-delta thymocytes from the thymus. The sample's subset: FACS-sorted CD3+ TCRalphabeta- TCRVdelta1+ TCRVdelta2- thymocytes. The receptors here all came from a boy younger than two who had congenital heart surgery.

The chain employs TRDV1 and TRDJ1; TRDD2 might be the D (6 bases). CDR1 is TSWWSYY and CDR2 is QGS in the germline V gene. CDR3 length: 15 residues. V lost 3 bases and J 8 bases, leaving 19 bases between the germline ends. The CDR3 here is CALGDVPSVSPKLIF. CDR3 in DNA: TGTGCTCTTGGGGACGTACCTTCCGTCTCACCGAAACTCATCTTT.

The J gene is TRDJ1, the V gene TRDV1; 8 bases agree with TRDD3. With 3 bases clipped from V and 1 base from J, the junction kept 16 bases outside the gene matches. The CDR3 has 19 amino acids. Germline CDR1 TSWWSYY, CDR2 QGS. CDR3 sequence reads: CALGDRDLGTGGLTDKLIF. CDR3 DNA: TGTGCTCTTGGGGACCGCGACCTGGGGACTGGGGGCCTCACCGATAAACTCATCTTT.

The chain combines TRDV1 with TRDJ1, with 13 nucleotides matching TRDD3. The V gene's germline CDR1 is TSWWSYY and CDR2 QGS. V shed 3 bases and J 1 base; nucleotides not matched to a gene: 29. The CDR3 consists of 25 residues. CDR3 loop: CALGDDGSDGEYWGIRLKVTDKLIF. The CDR3 coding sequence is TGTGCTCTTGGGGACGATGGGTCGGACGGGGAGTACTGGGGGATACGCCTGAAGGTCACCGATAAACTCATCTTT.

This clone was observed a few times. At one boundary the junction diverges from the germline segment, which might be a read error. The sample contains more than one DNA sequence encoding this CDR3. The genes are TRDV2 and TRDJ1; no definite D call. The CDR3 spans 16 residues. Germline CDR1 is GEAIGNYY and CDR2 is EKD. The DNA for the CDR3 is TGTGCCTGCGACACCGAGGAGGGGCAGTGGTCGGATAAACTCATCTTT. This translates into CACDTEEGQWSDKLIF.

J is TRDJ1 and V is TRDV2; 10 bases are a match to TRDD3. The CDR3 sequence is 16 residues long. Germline V gene data show CDR1 as GEAIGNYY and CDR2 as EKD. The ends lost 9 bases at V and 0 bases at J; junction bases unmatched: 12. In DNA, the CDR3 is TGTGCCACCGGTCACTCCGGGGGATACGACACCGATAAACTCATCTTT. Its protein product is CATGHSGGYDTDKLIF.